The next 4 T cell receptor beta chains were all read from a single sample in a study of blood T cell repertoires in COVID-19. Data came from immunoSEQ multiplex PCR; TCRdb stores just in-frame clones and leaves some out. The sample includes 210,000 or so clones, 84% of them seen just once. The sample was peripheral blood. These receptors all stem from a woman aged 45-59 years with active or convalescent COVID-19.

The chain joins TRBV5-4 to TRBJ2-1, with 8 bases matching TRBD2. This CDR3 is 15 amino acids long. Germline assignment: CDR1 SGHNT and CDR2 YYREEE (reference sequence). Germline trimming cut 0 bases from V and 7 bases from J; bases unmatched to any gene: 6. CDR3 sequence: CASSLESGRGNEQFF. DNA of the CDR3: TGTGCCAGCAGCTTGGAGAGCGGGAGAGGGAATGAGCAGTTCTTC. The full variable domain, rest sourced from reference TRBV5-4 and TRBJ2-1, is ETGVTQSPTHLIKTRGQQVTLRCSSQSGHNTVSWYQQALGQGPQFIFQYYREEENGRGNFPPRFSGLQFPNYSSELNVNALELDDSALYLCASSLESGRGNEQFFGPGTRLTVL.

The chain carries TRBV2 and TRBJ2-3; 13 bases align to TRBD2. The trim removed 6 bases at V and 7 bases at J, leaving 1 base unmatched. The CDR3 loop spans 13 amino acids. In germline, CDR1 is SNHLY, CDR2 FYNNEI. CDR3 in DNA: TGTGCCAGCAGACTAGCGGGGGGGAATACGCAGTATTTT. It encodes CASRLAGGNTQYF.

In regard to this clone: Other DNA sequences in this sample translate to the same CDR3. The rearrangement links TRBV6-5 to TRBJ2-7; 8 nucleotides match TRBD1. Germline V lookup: CDR1 MNHEY, CDR2 SVGAGI. CDR3 length equals 14 residues. The V gene end was trimmed by 2 bases and the J gene end by 3 bases; junction bases not matched to a gene: 3. The CDR3 here is CASSYRDRNYEQYF. The CDR3 DNA sequence: TGTGCCAGCAGTTACCGGGACAGGAACTACGAGCAGTACTTC.

The V and J genes are TRBV2 and TRBJ1-1; maybe TRBD1 (5 bases). With 4 bases removed from V and 7 bases from J, the gap between germline ends came to 19 bases. The CDR3 consists of 15 residues. CDR1 is SNHLY and CDR2 is FYNNEI in the germline V gene. CDR3 coding DNA: TGTGCCAGCAGTGTGGGGAGGACAACAGCAAATGAAGCTTTCTTT. This gives the protein CASSVGRTTANEAFF.